This T cell receptor (beta chain) was recorded in a study of cytomegalovirus exposure and HLA in healthy donors. For the study at large: The Caucasian-associated ancestry cluster contained approximately 81% of the approximately 400 genotyped donors. Overall study results and limits: The authors later found TCR association rates varying by HLA locus, with DRB1 most and HLA-C fewest. More clonal expansion characterized HLA-associated TCR beta chains than equally common others in a later analysis.

Details on this clone: Its specificity is not known.

The study ran its PCR with 60 Vbeta and 13 Jbeta primers. Profiled with immunoSEQ multiplex PCR; TCRdb holds only in-frame clones, not every one. The repertoire has 35,000 to 50,000 clones, 45% to 65% of them found once; the top ten carry 9.5% to 13%. The junction had 5 bases not matched to a gene; V was cut back by 2 bases and J by 2 bases. The germline V gene encodes CDR1 SGHTA and CDR2 FQGNSA. The CDR3 loop spans 16 amino acids. The sequenced material came from PBMCs. V usage is TRBV7-2 and J usage is TRBJ2-3; TRBD2 matches 9 bases. The sequence came from a human donor in good health. DNA of the CDR3: TGTGCCAGCAGCTTACAGAGCGGGAGGATCACAGATACGCAGTATTTT. As protein: CASSLQSGRITDTQYF.